This is a list of T cell receptor beta chains from one sample in a study of human T cells and chemical hapten exposure. TCRdb used MiXCR to reprocess the RACE reads, holding one entry per CDR3 protein. Of under 200,000 distinct CDR3 sequences detected, about 14% appear once; the ten largest clones hold 1.5% to 2%. Sequencing was performed on whole blood, taken in connection with sensitization to the hapten diphenylcyclopropenone (DPC). These receptor sequences come from a woman between 25 and 40 years old with alopecia areata. Some clones in this sample may be carry-over from other donors' samples. CDR3s include the opening cysteine and the closing phenylalanine or tryptophan. A D gene is named only where the DNA matches it firmly. The size of a clone is reported for some rows only, either as once, few or many, or as a class for expanded clones.

clone size: few; V gene: TRBV20-1; J gene: TRBJ2-7; D gene: -; CDR3 protein: CSARDGAAGSYEQYF; CDR3 DNA: TGCAGTGCTAGAGACGGGGCGGCGGGATCGTACGAGCAGTACTTC
clone size: few; V gene: TRBV5-1; J gene: TRBJ1-1; D gene: -; CDR3 protein: CASSLLQPNEAFF; CDR3 DNA: TGCGCCAGCAGCTTGCTCCAGCCCAATGAAGCTTTCTTT
clone size: -; V gene: TRBV15; J gene: TRBJ2-7; D gene: -; CDR3 protein: CATSLRTLAYEQYF; CDR3 DNA: TGTGCCACCAGCCTACGGACCCTGGCCTACGAGCAGTACTTC
clone size: many; V gene: TRBV2; J gene: TRBJ2-7; D gene: TRBD2; CDR3 protein: CASSELLLAGEQYF; CDR3 DNA: TGTGCCAGCAGTGAATTACTACTAGCGGGTGAGCAGTACTTC
clone size: few; V gene: TRBV28; J gene: TRBJ1-3; D gene: -; CDR3 protein: CASHYVNTIYF; CDR3 DNA: TGTGCCAGCCACTACGTAAACACCATATATTTT
clone size: -; V gene: TRBV24-1; J gene: TRBJ2-4; D gene: TRBD2; CDR3 protein: CATAGAGGWRTNIQYF; CDR3 DNA: TGTGCCACCGCCGGCGCGGGGGGGTGGAGAACTAACATTCAGTACTTC
clone size: -; V gene: TRBV12-2; J gene: TRBJ2-3; D gene: -; CDR3 protein: CASRSTAPGLATDTQYF; CDR3 DNA: TGTGCAAGTCGCTCGACAGCACCGGGACTAGCGACAGATACGCAGTATTTT
clone size: -; V gene: TRBV6-1; J gene: TRBJ1-2; D gene: -; CDR3 protein: CASRDSGSYGYTF; CDR3 DNA: TGTGCCAGCAGGGACAGTGGGTCCTATGGCTACACCTTC
clone size: -; V gene: TRBV27; J gene: TRBJ1-4; D gene: -; CDR3 protein: CASSYVSVGGSNEKLFF; CDR3 DNA: TGTGCCAGCAGTTATGTTTCAGTTGGGGGGAGTAATGAAAAACTGTTTTTT
clone size: -; V gene: TRBV7-9; J gene: TRBJ2-1; D gene: TRBD2; CDR3 protein: CASSSNPRTSENEQFF; CDR3 DNA: TGTGCCAGCAGCTCTAACCCCCGGACTAGCGAAAATGAGCAGTTCTTC
clone size: -; V gene: TRBV18; J gene: TRBJ2-5; D gene: -; CDR3 protein: CASSPLEMQETQYF; CDR3 DNA: TGTGCCAGCTCACCACTAGAGATGCAGGAGACCCAGTACTTC
clone size: -; V gene: TRBV28; J gene: TRBJ1-6; D gene: -; CDR3 protein: CASSFDSPLHF; CDR3 DNA: TGTGCCAGCAGTTTCGATTCACCCCTCCACTTT
clone size: -; V gene: TRBV4-2; J gene: TRBJ1-4; D gene: -; CDR3 protein: CASSQDVRGNEKLFF; CDR3 DNA: TGTGCCAGCAGCCAAGATGTCAGGGGAAATGAAAAACTGTTTTTT
clone size: -; V gene: TRBV20-1; J gene: TRBJ2-7; D gene: -; CDR3 protein: CSASLGTSSYEQYF; CDR3 DNA: TGCAGTGCTAGTTTAGGAACGAGCTCCTACGAGCAGTACTTC
clone size: few; V gene: TRBV5-1; J gene: TRBJ2-7; D gene: TRBD1; CDR3 protein: CASSLMDRIYEQYF; CDR3 DNA: TGCGCCAGCAGCTTGATGGACAGGATCTACGAGCAGTACTTC
clone size: few; V gene: TRBV14; J gene: TRBJ1-1; D gene: -; CDR3 protein: CASSLRSGAGKAEAFF; CDR3 DNA: TGTGCCAGCAGCCTCCGATCCGGGGCGGGAAAAGCGGAAGCTTTCTTT
clone size: many; V gene: TRBV2; J gene: TRBJ2-2; D gene: TRBD1; CDR3 protein: CASSRQGANTGELFF; CDR3 DNA: TGTGCCAGCAGTAGACAGGGAGCGAACACCGGGGAGCTGTTTTTT
clone size: many; V gene: TRBV3-1; J gene: TRBJ1-4; D gene: TRBD1; CDR3 protein: CASSPRTGAEKLFF; CDR3 DNA: TGTGCCAGCAGCCCACGGACAGGGGCTGAAAAACTGTTTTTT
clone size: -; V gene: TRBV28; J gene: TRBJ1-5; D gene: -; CDR3 protein: CASSSGEGNQPQHF; CDR3 DNA: TGTGCCAGCAGTTCGGGCGAAGGCAATCAGCCCCAGCATTTT
clone size: -; V gene: TRBV6-2/TRBV6-3; J gene: TRBJ1-2; D gene: -; CDR3 protein: CASSYSRLLANYGYTF; CDR3 DNA: TGTGCCAGCAGTTACTCAAGGCTTCTGGCTAACTATGGCTACACCTTC
clone size: -; V gene: TRBV7-6; J gene: TRBJ2-3; D gene: TRBD2; CDR3 protein: CASSYIRLAGGSDTQYF; CDR3 DNA: TGTGCCAGCAGCTACATAAGATTAGCGGGAGGATCAGATACGCAGTATTTT
clone size: -; V gene: TRBV5-1; J gene: TRBJ1-4; D gene: -; CDR3 protein: CASSLEGRAWEKLFF; CDR3 DNA: TGCGCCAGCAGCTTGGAAGGGAGGGCATGGGAAAAACTGTTTTTT
clone size: -; V gene: TRBV28; J gene: TRBJ1-5; D gene: -; CDR3 protein: CASRGGTNNQPQHF; CDR3 DNA: TGTGCCAGCAGGGGCGGGACAAACAATCAGCCCCAGCATTTT
clone size: -; V gene: TRBV11-2; J gene: TRBJ2-1; D gene: TRBD2; CDR3 protein: CASSLDRLASSYNEQFF; CDR3 DNA: TGTGCCAGCAGCTTAGATCGACTAGCAAGCTCCTACAATGAGCAGTTCTTC
clone size: -; V gene: TRBV5-5; J gene: TRBJ2-1; D gene: TRBD1; CDR3 protein: CASSFPGQGVDEQFF; CDR3 DNA: TGTGCCAGCAGCTTCCCGGGACAGGGGGTGGATGAGCAGTTCTTC
clone size: few; V gene: TRBV7-2; J gene: TRBJ1-2; D gene: -; CDR3 protein: CASSFAGNRGYTF; CDR3 DNA: TGTGCCAGCAGCTTTGCGGGGAACCGGGGCTACACCTTC
clone size: -; V gene: TRBV20-1; J gene: TRBJ2-7; D gene: -; CDR3 protein: CSARKEYEQYF; CDR3 DNA: TGCAGTGCTAGGAAGGAGTACGAGCAGTACTTC
clone size: -; V gene: TRBV6-2/TRBV6-3; J gene: TRBJ1-2; D gene: -; CDR3 protein: CASNDSPSYGYTF; CDR3 DNA: TGTGCCAGTAACGACAGTCCCTCTTATGGCTACACCTTC
clone size: -; V gene: TRBV7-9; J gene: TRBJ2-4; D gene: -; CDR3 protein: CASSPGPLGNGIQYF; CDR3 DNA: TGTGCCAGCAGCCCGGGACCCTTGGGGAACGGCATTCAGTACTTC
clone size: once; V gene: TRBV7-2; J gene: TRBJ1-6; D gene: -; CDR3 protein: CASSLSRAGKNSPLHF; CDR3 DNA: TGTGCCAGCAGCTTAAGTAGGGCAGGGAAGAATTCACCCCTCCACTTT
clone size: few; V gene: TRBV20-1; J gene: TRBJ2-3; D gene: TRBD2; CDR3 protein: CSAETSDTDTQYF; CDR3 DNA: TGCAGTGCGGAGACTAGCGACACAGATACGCAGTATTTT
clone size: many; V gene: TRBV30; J gene: TRBJ2-5; D gene: -; CDR3 protein: CAWSGQETQYF; CDR3 DNA: TGTGCCTGGAGTGGCCAAGAGACCCAGTACTTC
clone size: once; V gene: TRBV25-1; J gene: TRBJ2-1; D gene: TRBD2; CDR3 protein: CASSVKAGAGEQFF; CDR3 DNA: TGTGCCAGCAGTGTAAAGGCGGGAGCGGGTGAGCAGTTCTTC
clone size: -; V gene: TRBV18; J gene: TRBJ2-3; D gene: -; CDR3 protein: CASSSPGPADTQYF; CDR3 DNA: TGTGCCAGCTCCTCCCCGGGTCCTGCAGATACGCAGTATTTT
clone size: few; V gene: TRBV12-3/TRBV12-4; J gene: TRBJ1-1; D gene: -; CDR3 protein: CASSVEGGGTEAFF; CDR3 DNA: TGTGCCAGCAGTGTAGAGGGAGGGGGCACTGAAGCTTTCTTT
clone size: many; V gene: TRBV20-1; J gene: TRBJ2-1; D gene: TRBD2; CDR3 protein: CSARGLGRAYNEQFF; CDR3 DNA: TGCAGTGCTAGAGGATTGGGGAGGGCCTACAATGAGCAGTTCTTC
clone size: many; V gene: TRBV4-2; J gene: TRBJ2-4; D gene: TRBD1; CDR3 protein: CASSQEGQGNIQYF; CDR3 DNA: TGTGCCAGCAGCCAAGAAGGACAGGGGAACATTCAGTACTTC
clone size: -; V gene: TRBV7-9; J gene: TRBJ2-1; D gene: -; CDR3 protein: CVSSNGPSVKGFF; CDR3 DNA: TGTGTCAGCAGCAACGGGCCCTCGGTTAAGGGGTTCTTC
clone size: few; V gene: TRBV4-3; J gene: TRBJ2-2; D gene: -; CDR3 protein: CASSQEPGAANTGELFF; CDR3 DNA: TGCGCCAGCAGCCAAGAGCCGGGGGCTGCGAACACCGGGGAGCTGTTTTTT
clone size: many; V gene: TRBV4-1; J gene: TRBJ1-5; D gene: TRBD1; CDR3 protein: CASSQGTGRSQPQHF; CDR3 DNA: TGCGCCAGCAGCCAAGGGACAGGGAGAAGTCAGCCCCAGCATTTT
clone size: many; V gene: TRBV21-1; J gene: TRBJ2-1; D gene: -; CDR3 protein: CASRPGLAGAKPYNEQFF; CDR3 DNA: TGTGCCAGCAGGCCGGGACTAGCGGGAGCCAAACCATACAATGAGCAGTTCTTC
clone size: -; V gene: TRBV3-1; J gene: TRBJ1-3; D gene: -; CDR3 protein: CASSQTGGSGNTIYF; CDR3 DNA: TGTGCCAGCAGTCAAACGGGGGGTTCGGGAAACACCATATATTTT
clone size: few; V gene: TRBV3-1; J gene: TRBJ1-4; D gene: -; CDR3 protein: CASSLRQVATNEKLFF; CDR3 DNA: TGTGCCAGCAGCCTCAGACAGGTCGCAACTAATGAAAAACTGTTTTTT
clone size: -; V gene: TRBV25-1; J gene: TRBJ2-1; D gene: TRBD2; CDR3 protein: CASSDLTSGRSYNEQFF; CDR3 DNA: TGTGCCAGCAGTGACCTAACTAGCGGGAGATCCTACAATGAGCAGTTCTTC
clone size: few; V gene: TRBV5-1; J gene: TRBJ2-3; D gene: TRBD2; CDR3 protein: CASSLRSSGGTDTQYF; CDR3 DNA: TGCGCCAGCAGCTTGCGTTCTAGCGGGGGCACAGATACGCAGTATTTT
clone size: few; V gene: TRBV7-2; J gene: TRBJ2-5; D gene: -; CDR3 protein: CASSSQTGPETQYF; CDR3 DNA: TGTGCCAGCAGCTCCCAGACCGGACCTGAGACCCAGTACTTC
clone size: many; V gene: TRBV3-1; J gene: TRBJ1-3; D gene: -; CDR3 protein: CASSQGTVGLGSTIYF; CDR3 DNA: TGTGCCAGCAGCCAAGGGACAGTTGGCCTGGGGAGCACCATATATTTT
clone size: many; V gene: TRBV29-1; J gene: TRBJ1-2; D gene: -; CDR3 protein: CSVKVANYGYTF; CDR3 DNA: TGCAGCGTGAAGGTTGCCAACTATGGCTACACCTTC
clone size: few; V gene: TRBV9; J gene: TRBJ1-2; D gene: -; CDR3 protein: CASSVDARPANYGYTF; CDR3 DNA: TGTGCCAGCAGCGTAGATGCAAGGCCCGCCAACTATGGCTACACCTTC